The entry below describes one T cell receptor beta chain. What it recognizes is unknown. The junction differs from germline at one of its ends, possibly a read error. The sample is drawn from a study of cytomegalovirus exposure and HLA in healthy donors. Notes on the study in general: Subsequent analysis revealed that first-cohort TCR clusters tended to co-occur in the 120 or so validation repertoires. It was reportedly the case that the classifier diagnosed cytomegalovirus status with high specificity and sensitivity. The study recorded over 150 TCR beta chains that were cytomegalovirus-associated.

CDR3 length: 13 amino acids. CDR1 is SNHLY, CDR2 FYNNEI, per germline. Separate from the approximately 700-subject first cohort was the approximately 120-subject validation cohort, to which the donors belonged. Assay used: immunoSEQ multiplex PCR; TCRdb lists only in-frame clones, some missing. The sample contains under 200,000 clones, roughly nine tenths of which appear only once. The V and J genes are TRBV2 and TRBJ1-2; tentative D call: TRBD1 (6 bases). This TCR was recovered from a woman between 18 and 29 years old in good health and CMV-seropositive. The sequenced sample was PBMCs. CDR3 protein: CASSPGPGDYPNF. In nucleotides, the CDR3 is TGTGCCAGCAGTCCTGGACCAGGGGATTACCCAAACTTC.